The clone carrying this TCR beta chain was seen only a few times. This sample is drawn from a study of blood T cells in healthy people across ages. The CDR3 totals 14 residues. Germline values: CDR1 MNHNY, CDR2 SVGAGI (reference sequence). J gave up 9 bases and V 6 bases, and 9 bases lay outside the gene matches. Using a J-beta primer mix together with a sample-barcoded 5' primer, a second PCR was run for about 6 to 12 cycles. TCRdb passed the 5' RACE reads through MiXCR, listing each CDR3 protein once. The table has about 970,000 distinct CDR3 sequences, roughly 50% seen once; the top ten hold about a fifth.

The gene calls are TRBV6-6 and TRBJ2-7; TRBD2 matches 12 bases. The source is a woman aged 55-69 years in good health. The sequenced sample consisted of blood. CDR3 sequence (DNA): TGTGCCAGCAGGCCGACTAGCGGGGGCTTCGGGCAGTACTTC. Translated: CASRPTSGGFGQYF.